This T cell receptor (beta chain) was retrieved from a study of beta chain features in type 1 diabetes. Every bit of the isolated RNA underwent reverse transcription, so sequencing read expressed TCRB transcripts. Clones were sequenced by immunoSEQ multiplex PCR, and TCRdb holds only the in-frame ones, with some missing. The sample lists about 620,000 clones; 15% to 17% were seen once. This clonotype originated in a man aged 18 to 29 in good health. The sequenced material came from naive CD4+ T cells from blood.

The CDR3 DNA follows: TGTGCCTGGAGTGTACGGATGGATTCACCCCTCCACTTT. The encoded protein is CAWSVRMDSPLHF. The rearrangement uses TRBV30 and TRBJ1-6; D gene unclear. Germline lookup yields CDR1 GTSNPN and CDR2 SVGIG (reference sequence). This CDR3 spans 13 amino acids. V lost 0 bases, J lost 8 bases, and 8 bases lay in between.